This entry concerns a single T cell receptor beta chain. This clonotype was counted only a few times. Its antigen has not been determined. It has no much larger one-base neighbor in the sample; base qualities were not kept. For sequencing, an Illumina NovaSeq 6000 was employed. Using 5'RACE with constant-segment primers, TCRalpha and TCRbeta cDNA libraries were constructed, with sample barcodes and unique molecular identifiers added in the process. Trizol reagent was used to extract RNA from every sample. Amplification of the libraries took two PCR steps, and the second step added a second sample barcode plus Illumina TruSeq adapters. The libraries were sequenced on an Illumina NovaSeq using 2 x 150 bp paired-end reads. As for the authors' bioinformatics: Reads were demultiplexed and collapsed into UMI-guided consensus sequences with migec v1.2.7. Using mixcr v2.1.11, the UMI consensuses were aligned to TRA and TRB V and J templates and assembled into clonotypes. A clonotype was counted as expanded or contracted only when both edgeR and NoisET called the clonotype significant, with the noise models trained on biological replicates. edgeR calls used a false discovery rate-adjusted p below 0.01 and a log2 fold-change threshold of 1. PCA with hierarchical clustering of max-normalized trajectories of the 1000 most abundant clonotypes was used as exploratory dynamics analysis. Separately sequenced CD4+ and CD8+ repertoires were used to assign a CD4 or CD8 phenotype to each responding clone. TCRdb reanalyzed the raw reads on its own, using fastp at Q25 for trimming and MiXCR for clone calling, and kept in-frame beta chains. Records with the same CDR3 protein are collapsed into one entry carrying the most frequent genes and DNA. These V and J calls originate from TCRdb's pipeline instead of the authors' own analysis. The sample data list about 210,000 distinct CDR3 sequences, and 27% of these were observed just once. The ten largest clones take up approximately 10% of the sample.

This sample stems from a study of T-cell memory formation after mild COVID-19 (dated by TCRdb to about 2021). About the full investigation: TCR sequence clusters from the two donors were found to be largely donor specific. Two young, previously healthy adult volunteers, one female and one male, were included in the cohort. In a couple of donors, T-cell clones that expanded and contracted after mild COVID-19 were tracked by sequencing TCRalpha and TCRbeta repertoires over time.

Ficoll-Paque density gradient centrifugation was the method used to isolate PBMCs. The V and J ends are trimmed by 2 bases and 2 bases, leaving 10 bases between them. The CDR3 has 15 amino acids, counting the end cysteine and phenylalanine. The CDR3 DNA has 45 bases and is translated from base 1. From the germline V gene, CDR1 is MNHEY and CDR2 is SVGAGI. Here is what the overall study found, with its caveats: Contracting CD4+ clones turned up mainly in the CM and EM memory subsets, whereas EMRA was where CD8+ clones were enriched. SARS-CoV-2 specificity of the second-wave clones peaking on day 37 was not confirmed. Clones contracting from day 15 to 85 had balanced CD4/CD8 phenotypes, while a second wave expanding from day 15 to 37 was biased towards CD4+. Some responding clones were detected in pre-infection memory, suggesting pre-existing cross-reactive memory T cells joined the SARS-CoV-2 response. Only a couple of mild cases were covered in the study, and larger cohorts including severe cases with pre-infection samples were considered necessary.

Sequencing was done on a sample of PBMCs or a T cell subset sorted from them (not recorded which). This receptor was identified in an adult woman who had mild COVID-19 (a few samples of this study predate the infection). The sample titles of this study are shuffled in the database, so cell type and time point are left out; the donor was told from shared clones. The rearrangement combines TRBV6-5 with TRBJ1-5; matching of 6 bases hints at TRBD1 as the D gene. Here is the DNA: TGTGCCAGCAGTTACCGCAGGGGAGGCAATCAGCCCCAGCATTTT. It is translated as CASSYRRGGNQPQHF.